This is a list of T cell receptor beta chains from one sample in a study of tumor-infiltrating lymphocytes in primary liver carcinoma. TCRdb re-called the multiplex PCR reads with MiXCR, one entry per CDR3 protein. The table records about 43,000 distinct CDR3 sequences, about three quarters of them present only once. Sequenced: liver tumor tissue from sampling region 2. The receptors were gathered from a man aged 40-50 years with primary liver carcinoma and hepatitis B virus infection. CDR3s leave out the opening cysteine and the closing phenylalanine or tryptophan. Size is stated for part of the rows, as once, few or many counts, or as a class when the clone is expanded.

>TRBJ2-1|.|14|TRBV4-3
PSSQDPYSEYNEQF
>TRBJ1-2|.|12|TRBV6-5
ASSYYGGGYGCT
>TRBJ1-1|.|13|TRBV30
AWRNDGTGTTETF
>TRBJ2-2|few|11|TRBV6-1
ASKTDNNRELF
>TRBJ2-5|many|13|TRBV28
ASSFGTGVQETQY
>TRBJ2-1|.|11|TRBV30
TWSAGLEGEQF
>TRBJ2-5|.|15|TRBV5-4
AGSLATPAQWRGTQY
>TRBJ2-3|.|12|TRBV6-1
ASSEGLGPDMQY
>TRBJ2-7|.|10|TRBV11-2
TSSRTSDKQY
>TRBJ2-1|.|12|TRBV12-3/TRBV12-4
ASCFEYTYNDQF
>TRBJ1-1|.|11|TRBV6-1
VSPRTGGIETF
>TRBJ2-5|once|13|TRBV11-2
AISLGGSGQGTQY
>TRBJ2-5|.|16|TRBV5-1
ASSLAGACVALQETQY
>TRBJ1-1|.|13|TRBV29-1
SVSPGWGTNTEAF
>TRBJ2-5|.|10|TRBV11-1
ACSFQGETQY
>TRBJ1-2|.|14|TRBV6-6
ARGGVRDRVNYGYT